What follows is one T cell receptor (beta chain) and its context. These data belong to a study of blood T cell repertoires in COVID-19. V dropped 3 bases and J dropped 3; count of bases not matched to a gene: 4. This CDR3 comprises 14 residues. CDR1 and CDR2 (germline): SGHVS, FQNEAQ. TCRdb's table, derived via immunoSEQ multiplex PCR, lists solely in-frame clones and lacks some. The sample has some 150,000 clones; 86% are singletons. The sequencing input was PBMCs or T cells enriched from blood (not recorded which). This rearrangement joins TRBV7-8 to TRBJ2-5, with TRBD1 matching over 7 bases. The receptor comes from a middle-aged man who had recovered from COVID-19. The CDR3 sequence is CASSLFTGEETQYF. Written as DNA, the CDR3 is TGTGCCAGCAGCTTGTTTACAGGGGAAGAGACCCAGTACTTC.